This passage covers 25 T cell receptor beta chains from one sample sequenced in a study of PD-L1 blockade in urothelial cancer. The method was immunoSEQ multiplex PCR; TCRdb's version includes in-frame clones alone and lacks a portion of them. This table holds approximately 51,000 clones, 75% to 90% found once. Source: PBMCs, taken around atezolizumab (anti-PD-L1) treatment. These receptors were taken from a man between 60 and 75 years old with urothelial cancer.

The chain has TRBV5-6 and TRBJ2-5; D possibly corresponds to TRBD1 (6 bases). Matching the DNA end better, TRBJ2-7 makes the J call doubtful. CDR3 size: 13 residues. Per the germline V gene, CDR1 is SGHDT and CDR2 is YYEEEE. As DNA, the CDR3 is TGTGCCAGCAGCCTCGACAGGTCTGGCGAGCAGTACTTC. As protein: CASSLDRSGEQYF.

This chain links TRBV7-6 with TRBJ2-1; 7 nucleotides agree with TRBD2. Losses at the gene ends were 5 bases for V and 5 bases for J; bases not matched to a gene: 12. Germline V gene data show CDR1 as SGHVS and CDR2 as FNYEAQ. CDR3 length: 16 amino acids. The CDR3 nucleotides are TGTGCCAGCAGCGAAGGCTCCGGGAGGACGGACAATGAGCAGTTCTTC. Protein: CASSEGSGRTDNEQFF.

The chain is built from TRBV11-1 and TRBJ2-3; 12 nucleotides match TRBD2. This CDR3 has 16 residues. Germline lookup yields CDR1 SGHAT and CDR2 FQDESV (reference sequence). V trimming: 4 bases; J trimming: 5 bases; junction bases outside the gene matches: 7. The DNA for the CDR3 is TGTGCCAGCAGCTATAGGACTAGCGGGATAGTAGATACGCAGTATTTT. Translating gives CASSYRTSGIVDTQYF. The variable domain in full, with the rest retrieved from reference TRBV11-1 and TRBJ2-3, is EAEVAQSPRYKITEKSQAVAFWCDPISGHATLYWYRQILGQGPELLVQFQDESVVDDSQLPKDRFSAERLKGVDSTLKIQPAELGDSAMYLCASSYRTSGIVDTQYFGPGTRLTVL.

This chain links TRBV25-1 with TRBJ2-2; 8 nucleotides line up with TRBD2. The germline CDR1 and CDR2 sequences are MGHDK and SYGVNS. The CDR3 contains 16 residues. The V segment lost 5 bases and the J segment 5 bases; nucleotides outside the gene matches: 10. The DNA for the CDR3 is TGTGCCAGCAGTCAAGCGGGAGTAGGAACTACCGGGGAGCTGTTTTTT. This sequence encodes CASSQAGVGTTGELFF.

The gene calls are TRBV7-2 and TRBJ2-1; 11 bases are a match to TRBD2. CDR3 size: 15 residues. V lost 7 bases and J lost 3; bases outside the gene matches: 5. The germline gives CDR1 SGHTA, CDR2 FQGNSA. The CDR3 sequence is CASTQTSGVYNEQFF. The CDR3 nucleotides read TGTGCCAGCACCCAGACTAGCGGGGTCTACAATGAGCAGTTCTTC.

V usage is TRBV28 and J usage is TRBJ1-1; D not resolved. The CDR3 spans 15 residues. Between the trimmed V and J ends, which lost 5 bases and 7 bases, there was a span of 20 bases. CDR1 and CDR2 (germline): MDHEN, SYDVKM. The CDR3, as DNA: TGTGCCAGCAGTAGATGGGAGCGGCGACACCATGAAGCTTTCTTT. It translates to CASSRWERRHHEAFF.

The chain uses TRBV6-1 and TRBJ1-1, with 7 nucleotides matching TRBD1. The CDR3 sequence is 12 residues long. The junction had 5 bases not matched to a gene; V was cut back by 6 bases and J by 7 bases. Looked up from germline, CDR1 is MNHNS and CDR2 is SASEGT. CDR3 region: CASSMDRYEAFF. For the CDR3, the DNA is TGTGCCAGCAGCATGGACAGGTATGAAGCTTTCTTT.

CDR3 coding DNA: TGTGCCAGCAGTGAATTTTTTGGGACAGGGGATATGAGTGAAGCTTTCTTT. Encoded protein: CASSEFFGTGDMSEAFF. This chain joins TRBV6-1 and TRBJ1-1; the match to TRBD1 covers 10 bases. CDR1 is MNHNS and CDR2 is SASEGT in the germline V gene. The CDR3 spans 17 residues. Trimming removed 2 bases from V and 7 bases from J; junction bases left unmatched: 13.

The CDR3 DNA is TGTGCCAGCAGCCAAGATGGGACTAGCGGGAGACCCGGGGAGCTGTTTTTT. Amino acid sequence: CASSQDGTSGRPGELFF. The chain couples TRBV4-2 to TRBJ2-2, with 14 bases identical to TRBD2. The V gene end was trimmed by 0 bases and the J gene end by 6 bases; junction bases not matched to a gene: 3. The CDR3 has 17 amino acids. Per germline, CDR1 LGHNA and CDR2 YNFKEQ.

This chain links TRBV28 with TRBJ1-5; 7 bases line up with TRBD1. The germline CDR1 and CDR2 sequences are MDHEN and SYDVKM. V trimming: 3 bases; J trimming: 5 bases; junction bases outside the gene matches: 7. The CDR3 contains 15 residues. The chain's CDR3 is CASSFTRGADQPQHF. CDR3 DNA: TGTGCCAGCAGTTTCACCAGGGGGGCCGATCAGCCCCAGCATTTT.

This chain joins TRBV6-5 and TRBJ2-7; TRBD1 is a possible D gene (6 bases). V lost 2 bases and J lost 0, with 8 bases in between. The CDR3 is 14 residues long. Per the germline V gene, CDR1 is MNHEY and CDR2 is SVGAGI. CDR3: CASSYGQNSYEQYF. The CDR3 DNA is TGTGCCAGCAGTTACGGACAGAACTCCTACGAGCAGTACTTC.

The CDR3 DNA follows: TGTGCCAGCAGCTTAAACAGGGTTAATGAGCAGTTCTTC. Amino acids: CASSLNRVNEQFF. The rearrangement links TRBV7-2 to TRBJ2-1; possibly TRBD1 for D (6 bases). Germline V gene lookup returns CDR1 SGHTA and CDR2 FQGNSA. The CDR3 runs to 13 residues. The V end was cut by 2 bases, the J end by 7 bases, with 9 bases between.

This clone was detected a few times. The genes are TRBV5-1 and TRBJ2-2; D gene uncertain. V was trimmed by 3 bases and J by 1 base, leaving 7 bases between them. Looked up from germline, CDR1 is SGHRS and CDR2 is YFSETQ. The CDR3 loop spans 14 amino acids. The DNA of the CDR3 is TGCGCCAGCAGCTGGTACAGGAACACCGGGGAGCTGTTTTTT. Residues: CASSWYRNTGELFF.

This clone was seen a few times. V gene TRBV6-5 combines with J gene TRBJ2-3; 9 positions match TRBD2. Germline trimming cut 2 bases from V and 7 bases from J; bases unmatched to any gene: 7. The V gene's germline CDR1 is MNHEY and CDR2 SVGAGI. The CDR3 sequence is 15 residues long. The CDR3 nucleotides read TGTGCCAGCAGTTACCAAGCGGGGGGAAGAAATACGCAGTATTTT. Its translation: CASSYQAGGRNTQYF.

The chain is built from TRBV6-5 and TRBJ2-1; tentatively, D is TRBD1 (6 bases). Germline V gene lookup returns CDR1 MNHEY and CDR2 SVGAGI. CDR3 length: 14 residues. Trimming took off 4 bases at V and 2 bases at J, with 9 bases between the two ends. CDR3 bases: TGTGCCAGCAGTTCACAGGGCCCCTACAATGAGCAGTTCTTC. Translation gives CASSSQGPYNEQFF.

This clone was detected only a few times. The CDR3 bases are TGCGCCAGCAGCCGCGCCGGGGGGCAGTCACCCCTCCACTTT. Translating it yields CASSRAGGQSPLHF. The V call is TRBV5-1, the J call TRBJ1-6, with D possibly being TRBD1 (6 bases). The V end was cut by 4 bases, the J end by 10 bases, with 15 bases between. CDR1 is SGHRS and CDR2 is YFSETQ in the germline V gene. The length of the CDR3 is 14 residues.

This rearrangement joins TRBV5-6 to TRBJ1-6, with 7 bases identical to TRBD1. The CDR3 runs to 15 residues. The germline V gene encodes CDR1 SGHDT and CDR2 YYEEEE. V was clipped by 2 bases and J by 7 bases; unmatched bases: 6. Written as DNA, the CDR3 is TGTGCCAGCAGCTTTGTAGGGGGCAGGAATTCACCCCTCCACTTT. The encoded protein is CASSFVGGRNSPLHF.

This chain links TRBV2 with TRBJ2-1; 9 bases are shared with TRBD1. The length of the CDR3 is 15 residues. CDR1 is SNHLY, CDR2 FYNNEI, per germline. V shed 5 bases and J 1 base; nucleotides not matched to a gene: 3. The CDR3 protein is CASSTDRGSYNEQFF. In nucleotides, the CDR3 is TGTGCCAGCAGTACCGACAGGGGGTCCTACAATGAGCAGTTCTTC.

The rearrangement uses TRBV7-9 and TRBJ2-4, with 7 bases aligning to TRBD2. V gave up 3 bases and J gave up 7 bases; unmatched junction bases: 21. The germline gives CDR1 SEHNR, CDR2 FQNEAQ (reference sequence). The length of the CDR3 is 19 residues. The CDR3 spells CASSFTLGTTYFAGNIQYF. The CDR3 coding sequence is TGTGCCAGCAGCTTTACTCTGGGGACTACATATTTCGCGGGGAACATTCAGTACTTC.

The chain recombines TRBV7-2 with TRBJ2-3, with 7 bases matching TRBD1. The CDR3 is 19 residues long. Germline loops: CDR1 SGHTA, CDR2 FQGNSA. The junction had 16 bases not matched to a gene; V was cut back by 4 bases and J by 0 bases. CDR3: CASSSPTETGWISTDTQYF. In nucleotides, the CDR3 is TGTGCCAGCAGCTCCCCAACCGAGACAGGGTGGATTAGCACAGATACGCAGTATTTT.

The rearrangement joins TRBV11-3 to TRBJ2-2; the D gene is possibly TRBD1 (6 bases). This CDR3 spans 17 amino acids. Germline V gene sequence: CDR1 SGHNT, CDR2 YENEEA. The ends were cut back, 3 bases at V and 0 bases at J, with 14 bases in the middle. The CDR3 sequence is CASSFSWGQTNTGELFF. Here the CDR3 DNA reads TGTGCCAGCAGCTTTAGTTGGGGGCAAACGAACACCGGGGAGCTGTTTTTT.

This clone occurred a few times. The genes are TRBV27 and TRBJ2-1, with 10 bases lining up with TRBD2. After removal of 5 bases from V and 4 bases from J, the junction contained 8 bases not matched to a gene. CDR1 and CDR2 from the germline V gene are MNHEY and SMNVEV (reference sequence). The CDR3 consists of 16 residues. The CDR3 DNA follows: TGTGCCAGCAGTCCGCCGGGACTAGCGTCTTACAATGAGCAGTTCTTC. It specifies CASSPPGLASYNEQFF.

This chain uses TRBV6-6 with TRBJ2-1; 14 bases are a match to TRBD2. Germline V gene lookup returns CDR1 MNHNY and CDR2 SVGAGI (reference sequence). This CDR3 comprises 16 residues. With V trimmed by 4 bases and J by 7 bases, 6 bases remained unmatched. DNA for the CDR3: TGTGCCAGCAGTTGGGGGACTAGCGGGAGTAGGAATGAGCAGTTCTTC. It codes for CASSWGTSGSRNEQFF.

This chain connects TRBV5-1 to TRBJ1-3; possible D gene TRBD1, 5 bases. The CDR3 runs 12 residues. V shed 4 bases and J shed 4 bases, with 6 bases lying between them. Germline V lookup: CDR1 SGHRS, CDR2 YFSETQ. CDR3 in amino acids: CASSGHGNTIYF. The CDR3, as DNA: TGCGCCAGCAGCGGACACGGAAACACCATATATTTT. Full variable domain (rest looked up from reference TRBV5-1 and TRBJ1-3): KAGVTQTPRYLIKTRGQQVTLSCSPISGHRSVSWYQQTPGQGLQFLFEYFSETQRNKGNFPGRFSGRQFSNSRSEMNVSTLELGDSALYLCASSGHGNTIYFGEGSWLTVV.

The chain carries TRBV27 and TRBJ2-5; D might be TRBD2 (6 bases). Trimming removed 0 bases from V and 5 bases from J, with 7 bases in between. The germline V gene encodes CDR1 MNHEY and CDR2 SMNVEV (reference sequence). The CDR3 covers 13 residues. CDR3 DNA sequence: TGTGCCAGCAGTTTATCCGGAGGGGAGACCCAGTACTTC. Its protein product is CASSLSGGETQYF.